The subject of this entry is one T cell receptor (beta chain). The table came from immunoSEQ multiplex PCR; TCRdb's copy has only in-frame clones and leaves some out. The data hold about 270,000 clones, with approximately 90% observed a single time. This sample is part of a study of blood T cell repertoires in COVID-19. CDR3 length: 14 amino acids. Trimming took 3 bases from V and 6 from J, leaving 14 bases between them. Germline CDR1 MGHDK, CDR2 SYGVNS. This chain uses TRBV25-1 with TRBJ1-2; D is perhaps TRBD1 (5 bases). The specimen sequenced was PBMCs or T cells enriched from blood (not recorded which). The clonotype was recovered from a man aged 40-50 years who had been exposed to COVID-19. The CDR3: CASSEGQAVDGYTF. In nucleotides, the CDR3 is TGTGCCAGCAGTGAGGGGCAGGCAGTGGATGGCTACACCTTC.